These 13 T cell receptor beta chains share one sample of origin, sequenced in a study of blood T cell repertoires in COVID-19. Method: immunoSEQ multiplex PCR; TCRdb's copy keeps in-frame clones and lacks some. The sample consists of 250,000 to 400,000 clones, around 88% of them appearing once. The sequenced sample consisted of peripheral blood. The receptors come from a woman aged 25 to 39 with COVID-19, enrolled during active disease.

The rearrangement links TRBV5-1 to TRBJ1-2; 7 positions match TRBD1. The CDR3 contains 13 residues. With 2 bases clipped from V and 6 bases from J, the junction kept 4 bases outside the gene matches. CDR1 and CDR2 from the germline V gene are SGHRS and YFSETQ. The DNA for the CDR3 is TGCGCCAGCAGCTTCTCGGGACAGCATGGCTACACCTTC. This encodes CASSFSGQHGYTF. Based on the CDR3 plus reference TRBV5-1 and TRBJ1-2, the full variable domain is KAGVTQTPRYLIKTRGQQVTLSCSPISGHRSVSWYQQTPGQGLQFLFEYFSETQRNKGNFPGRFSGRQFSNSRSEMNVSTLELGDSALYLCASSFSGQHGYTFGSGTRLTVV.

The rearrangement uses TRBV7-9 and TRBJ2-2; 9 bases agree with TRBD1. J gave up 6 bases and V 4 bases, and 6 bases lay outside the gene matches. The CDR3 covers 15 residues. CDR1 and CDR2 from the germline V gene are SEHNR and FQNEAQ (reference sequence). The CDR3 coding sequence is TGTGCCAGCAGCTCACCCGGGACAGGGTCCGGGGAGCTGTTTTTT. It codes for CASSSPGTGSGELFF.

The chain carries TRBV11-3 and TRBJ2-3; tentative D call: TRBD2 (6 bases). The V gene's germline CDR1 is SGHNT and CDR2 YENEEA. V shed 6 bases and J shed 4 bases, with 20 bases lying between them. This CDR3 is 16 amino acids long. Here the CDR3 reads CASRRNSGLSADTQYF. In nucleotides, the CDR3 is TGTGCCAGCAGACGAAATAGCGGTTTGTCCGCAGATACGCAGTATTTT. The full variable domain, its missing parts supplied by reference TRBV11-3 and TRBJ2-3, is EAGVVQSPRYKIIEKKQPVAFWCNPISGHNTLYWYLQNLGQGPELLIRYENEEAVDDSQLPKDRFSAERLKGVDSTLKIQPAELGDSAVYLCASRRNSGLSADTQYFGPGTRLTVL.

The CDR3 here is CASRPPYRMTSGYTF. The CDR3 coding sequence is TGTGCCAGCAGGCCCCCCTATAGGATGACAAGTGGCTACACCTTC. The chain recombines TRBV28 with TRBJ1-2; no clear D gene. This CDR3 is 15 amino acids long. Germline CDR1 is MDHEN and CDR2 is SYDVKM. V lost 6 bases and J 7 bases, leaving 21 bases between the germline ends.

The chain joins TRBV15 to TRBJ2-1; D unresolved. The CDR3 loop spans 14 amino acids. V was shortened by 0 bases and J by 5 bases, with 8 bases between the two germline ends. Germline V gene sequence: CDR1 LNHNV, CDR2 YYDKDF (reference sequence). In nucleotides, the CDR3 is TGTGCCACCAGCAGAGATTTAAGAGACAATGAGCAGTTCTTC. Its translation: CATSRDLRDNEQFF.

This rearrangement joins TRBV7-9 to TRBJ2-3, with 7 bases identical to TRBD2. The CDR3 has 16 residues. J lost 7 bases, V lost 2 bases, and 12 bases had no gene match. The germline CDR1 and CDR2 sequences are SEHNR and FQNEAQ (reference sequence). The CDR3: CASSLLFAGEGHTQYF. Here the CDR3 DNA reads TGTGCCAGCAGCTTATTGTTTGCGGGGGAAGGCCATACGCAGTATTTT. The full variable domain, rest sourced from reference TRBV7-9 and TRBJ2-3, is DTGVSQNPRHKITKRGQNVTFRCDPISEHNRLYWYRQTLGQGPEFLTYFQNEAQLEKSRLLSDRFSAERPKGSFSTLEIQRTEQGDSAMYLCASSLLFAGEGHTQYFGPGTRLTVL.

This clone appeared a single time. The rearrangement joins TRBV28 to TRBJ2-3; D gene uncertain. The CDR3 consists of 13 residues. Trimming cost V 6 bases and J 6 bases, with 13 bases left between them. Germline loops: CDR1 MDHEN, CDR2 SYDVKM. CDR3: CASSQSLRDTQYF. The DNA of the CDR3 is TGTGCCAGCAGCCAAAGTCTCCGGGATACGCAGTATTTT.

In its sample, this clone was seen once. The chain couples TRBV7-9 to TRBJ1-1; 9 bases line up with TRBD1. The CDR3 contains 15 residues. Trimming removed 4 bases from V and 4 bases from J; junction bases left unmatched: 7. Germline values: CDR1 SEHNR, CDR2 FQNEAQ (reference sequence). The CDR3 reads CASSSGDRGGTEAFF. The CDR3 DNA follows: TGTGCCAGCAGCTCAGGAGACAGGGGGGGCACTGAAGCTTTCTTT.

Note on this clone: Mismatch with germline at one junction end may stem from a read error. DNA for the CDR3: TGTGCCAGCAGCGTCGGGACTAGCGTTTTGACAGATATGCAGTATTTT. It yields the protein CASSVGTSVLTDMQYF. V is TRBV7-8 and J is TRBJ2-3; 10 bases align to TRBD2. The V gene's germline CDR1 is SGHVS and CDR2 FQNEAQ. The CDR3 is 16 residues long.

The rearrangement uses TRBV30 and TRBJ1-2; D possibly corresponds to TRBD1 (6 bases). The CDR3 contains 15 residues. V shed 3 bases and J shed 4 bases, with 18 bases lying between them. The V gene's germline CDR1 is GTSNPN and CDR2 SVGIG (reference sequence). The chain's CDR3 is CAWRRRGAGSYGYTF. Here the CDR3 DNA reads TGTGCCTGGAGACGCCGGGGGGCAGGGAGCTATGGCTACACCTTC.

This rearrangement joins TRBV3-1 (or the pseudogene TRBV3-2) to TRBJ2-3; 8 bases agree with TRBD2. Trimming removed 0 bases from V and 8 bases from J; junction bases left unmatched: 10. Germline CDR1 is LGHDT and CDR2 is YNNKEL (reference sequence). The CDR3 spans 16 residues. DNA for the CDR3: TGTGCCAGCAGCCAAGAAACCTTGGTAGCGGGGATTACGCAGTATTTT. As protein: CASSQETLVAGITQYF.

The chain uses TRBV3-1 (or the pseudogene TRBV3-2) and TRBJ1-5; D is unresolved. The V gene lost 1 base and the J gene lost 9 bases, with 16 bases spanning the gap. The CDR3 has 15 residues. Germline CDR1 and CDR2: LGHDT and YNNKEL (reference sequence). CDR3 DNA sequence: TGTGCCAGCAGCCAAGGGTCATCCCCGGTTTCGCCCCAGCATTTT. This codes for CASSQGSSPVSPQHF.

The rearrangement joins TRBV3-1 (or the pseudogene TRBV3-2) to TRBJ1-1, with D possibly TRBD1 on 5 matching bases. The CDR3 runs 16 residues. Trimming removed 2 bases from V and 5 bases from J, with 18 bases in between. CDR1 is LGHDT, CDR2 YNNKEL, per germline (reference sequence). In DNA form, the CDR3 reads TGTGCCAGCAGCCAAAAGGGGACTGGGGACGGGACTGAAGCTTTCTTT. This codes for CASSQKGTGDGTEAFF.